These T cell receptor beta chains were read from a single sample in a study of radiotherapy plus CTLA-4 blockade in lung cancer. The repertoire was sequenced with immunoSEQ multiplex PCR; TCRdb's copy has only in-frame clones and lacks some. Seen here are tens of thousands of clones, around 90% observed once, and the top ten hold around 1%. The sample in question was peripheral blood, obtained from a patient treated with radiotherapy plus ipilimumab. These receptors all come from a human donor with non-small cell lung cancer who had stable disease on radiotherapy plus ipilimumab. The CDR3 runs from the conserved cysteine through the conserved F or W. A D gene is named only where the DNA matches it firmly. Size tells how often a clone was seen (once, few, many) or the class of an expanded clone, and some rows leave it out.

clone size	D gene	J gene	V gene	CDR3 DNA	CDR3 protein
NA	NA	TRBJ2-7	TRBV21-1	TGTGCCAGCAGCAAAGAGGACAGGGTAATCGACCACGAGCAGTACTTC	CASSKEDRVIDHEQYF
NA	NA	TRBJ1-5	TRBV19	TGTGCCAGTAGTATAGGGGACGGGAAACAGCCCCAGCATTTT	CASSIGDGKQPQHF
NA	NA	TRBJ2-2	TRBV7-6	TGTGCCAGCAGCTTATTCCAGATGAGGGTAGCGATGAACACCGGGGAGCTGTTTTTT	CASSLFQMRVAMNTGELFF
NA	TRBD2	TRBJ2-1	TRBV7-8	TGTGCCAGCAGCATGCGGGGGAAATTTTACAATGAGCAGTTCTTC	CASSMRGKFYNEQFF
NA	NA	TRBJ2-5	TRBV30	TGTGCCTGGAGTGGGACAGCCCAAGAGACCCAGTACTTC	CAWSGTAQETQYF
NA	NA	TRBJ2-4	TRBV7-3	TGTGCCAGCAGCTTACAGTCGACGAGGGCCAAAAACATTCAGTACTTC	CASSLQSTRAKNIQYF
NA	TRBD1	TRBJ1-6	TRBV30	TGTGCCTGGAGTCCAGGGGGGCAGTCCTATAATTCACCCCTCCACTTT	CAWSPGGQSYNSPLHF
NA	NA	TRBJ2-6	TRBV9	TGTGCCAGCAGCGTAGCTCAGAAACCCGGGACCTCTGGGGCCAACGTCCTGACTTTC	CASSVAQKPGTSGANVLTF
NA	NA	TRBJ1-1	TRBV11-2	TGTGCCAGCAGCTCCCTACGCGGGAACACTGAAGCTTTCTTT	CASSSLRGNTEAFF
NA	TRBD1	TRBJ1-4	TRBV28	TGTGCCAGCAGGCGAACAGGGGGGGGTGAAAAACTGTTTTTT	CASRRTGGGEKLFF
NA	NA	TRBJ2-7	TRBV5-4	TGTGCCAGCAGCCGGACAGCCGCCGAGCAGTACTTC	CASSRTAAEQYF
NA	NA	TRBJ2-3	TRBV28	TGTGCCAGCAGTCCCCAGGCTGGTACGCAGTATTTT	CASSPQAGTQYF
NA	NA	TRBJ2-5	TRBV27	TGTGCCAGCAGTTTGGGACTCCCAGAGACCCAGTACTTC	CASSLGLPETQYF
NA	NA	TRBJ1-2	TRBV7-9	TGTGCCAGCAGCTGGGAGGAAAACTACACCTTC	CASSWEENYTF
NA	TRBD2	TRBJ2-3	TRBV28	TGTGCCAGCAGTGCCTTACTAGGGGGGGGACTAGCCCCAGATACGCAGTATTTT	CASSALLGGGLAPDTQYF
once	TRBD2	TRBJ2-3	TRBV27	TGTGCCAGCAGTTTGTCCACTAGCGGGGGGTCAGATACGCAGTATTTT	CASSLSTSGGSDTQYF
few	TRBD1	TRBJ1-1	TRBV5-1	TGCGCCAGCAGCCGTAGGGGGCAGGGGGACACTGAAGCTTTCTTT	CASSRRGQGDTEAFF
NA	NA	TRBJ1-6	TRBV30	TGTGCCTGGGGGCCCACCAGGAATTCACCCCTCCACTTT	CAWGPTRNSPLHF
NA	TRBD1	TRBJ1-5	TRBV28	TGTGCCAGCAGTATCGGGACAGGGGAGAATCAGCCCCAGCATTTT	CASSIGTGENQPQHF
NA	NA	TRBJ2-7	TRBV27	TGTGCCAGCAGTCGTGCCGGGACCTACGAGCAGTACTTC	CASSRAGTYEQYF
NA	NA	TRBJ1-2	TRBV20-1	TGCAGTGCTAGCTTTGGAGGCTACACCTTC	CSASFGGYTF
NA	NA	TRBJ1-2	TRBV19	TGTGCCAGTAGTAAACTAGTCAGGGTTAAGGACTATGGCTACACCTTC	CASSKLVRVKDYGYTF